The 12 T cell receptor beta chains below were found in one sample sequenced in a study. TCRdb re-derived calls from the 5' RACE reads in MiXCR, one entry per CDR3 protein. The profile shows thousands of distinct CDR3 sequences, 60% of them singletons. The sequenced sample consisted of tumor-infiltrating memory CD4+ T cells sorted from the breast tumor. Subset in this sample: memory CD4+ T cells, CD4+CD45RO+CD25-. The receptors here all came from a female donor with breast cancer.

This chain links TRBV20-1 with TRBJ1-1; 7 bases agree with TRBD1. The CDR3 has 13 residues. The germline gives CDR1 DFQATT, CDR2 SNEGSKA (reference sequence). V dropped 4 bases and J dropped 1; count of bases not matched to a gene: 3. As DNA, the CDR3 is TGCAGTGCTACAGGGGGTCGGAACACTGAAGCTTTCTTT. It yields the protein CSATGGRNTEAFF.

This clonotype was seen only a few times. The chain uses TRBV29-1 and TRBJ1-2; D remains ambiguous. Trimming cost V 3 bases and J 3 bases, with 2 bases left between them. The length of the CDR3 is 10 residues. Germline CDR1 and CDR2: SQVTM and ANQGSEA. In DNA, the CDR3 is TGCAGCGTTGACTACTATGGCTACACCTTC. Its translation is CSVDYYGYTF.

This clonotype came up a few times. The chain is built from TRBV29-1 and TRBJ2-5, with 9 bases identical to TRBD2. CDR3 size: 14 residues. Trimming removed 7 bases from V and 4 bases from J; junction bases left unmatched: 10. Germline V gene lookup returns CDR1 SQVTM and CDR2 ANQGSEA. The CDR3 reads CSAPLAGEGETQYF. The CDR3 nucleotides are TGCAGCGCACCCTTAGCGGGAGAGGGAGAGACCCAGTACTTC.

A few counts support this clonotype. The V and J genes are TRBV7-2 and TRBJ2-7; 8 bases map to TRBD2. Germline values: CDR1 SGHTA, CDR2 FQGNSA. With 5 bases clipped from V and 0 bases from J, the junction kept 9 bases outside the gene matches. There are 16 residues in the CDR3. The CDR3 DNA is TGTGCCAGCAGCCCAAGACTAGCGTCTCCCTCCTACGAGCAGTACTTC. The encoded protein is CASSPRLASPSYEQYF.

This clonotype was observed a handful of times. J is TRBJ2-5 and V is TRBV6-5, with D unclear. Germline loops: CDR1 MNHEY, CDR2 SVGAGI. The ends were cut back, 6 bases at V and 0 bases at J, with 8 bases in the middle. The CDR3 extends over 13 amino acids. The CDR3 DNA follows: TGTGCCAGCAGCCGACCGAACCAAGAGACCCAGTACTTC. Translating gives CASSRPNQETQYF.

The rearrangement links TRBV5-6 to TRBJ2-7; D might be TRBD2 (6 bases). V shed 4 bases and J shed 7 bases, with 15 bases lying between them. This CDR3 has 13 residues. Germline CDR1 and CDR2: SGHDT and YYEEEE. CDR3 in amino acids: CASSPILAAEQYF. The DNA of the CDR3 is TGTGCCAGCAGCCCAATTTTAGCGGCGGAGCAGTACTTC.

This sequence joins TRBV20-1 and TRBJ2-1; 10 bases are shared with TRBD2. The CDR3 is 14 amino acids. J lost 7 bases, V lost 5 bases, and 8 bases had no gene match. CDR1 is DFQATT, CDR2 SNEGSKA, per germline (reference sequence). As DNA, the CDR3 is TGCAGTGCTTGGTCTAGCGGGAGTTTGAATGAGCAGTTCTTC. Translation: CSAWSSGSLNEQFF.

This sequence joins TRBV5-6 and TRBJ1-2, with a weak D call TRBD1 (6 bases). The germline V gene encodes CDR1 SGHDT and CDR2 YYEEEE. The CDR3 spans 16 residues. With 0 bases removed from V and 0 bases from J, the gap between germline ends came to 12 bases. CDR3 bases: TGTGCCAGCAGCTTGGGAGGGACACCAGCTAACTATGGCTACACCTTC. Its translation is CASSLGGTPANYGYTF.

The sample holds one count of this clonotype. This chain joins TRBV6-1 and TRBJ1-1; D gene ambiguous. This CDR3 contains 14 residues. V lost 7 bases and J 0 bases, leaving 12 bases between the germline ends. Per germline, CDR1 MNHNS and CDR2 SASEGT. CDR3 sequence (DNA): TGTGCCAGCAAGAACCGGAATTTGAACACTGAAGCTTTCTTT. Its protein is CASKNRNLNTEAFF.

Worth noting for this clonotype: A clone one base away is much larger, so this may be a read error. This chain uses TRBV12-3 or TRBV12-4 with TRBJ2-5; 11 bases agree with TRBD2. The CDR3 consists of 16 residues. V was pared by 6 bases and J by 4 bases, with 10 bases of the junction left unmatched. The CDR3 loop is CASSSPGTSGPETQYF. CDR3 in DNA: TGTGCCAGCAGCTCTCCCGGGACTAGCGGCCCAGAGACCCAGTACTTC.

This chain uses TRBV24-1 with TRBJ2-2; D is ambiguous. This CDR3 region has 14 residues. V gave up 1 base and J gave up 1 base, with 3 bases separating them. The germline V gene has CDR1 KGHDR and CDR2 SFDVKD. The CDR3 bases are TGTGCCACCAGTGATTTTCAGAACACCGGGGAGCTGTTTTTT. Its protein is CATSDFQNTGELFF.

The chain links TRBV5-1 to TRBJ1-1; D uncertain. CDR3 length equals 13 residues. CDR1 and CDR2 from the germline V gene are SGHRS and YFSETQ. V lost 5 bases, J lost 0 bases, and 8 bases lay in between. The CDR3 is CASRLTLNTEAFF. The CDR3 bases are TGCGCCAGCAGGCTGACGTTGAACACTGAAGCTTTCTTT.